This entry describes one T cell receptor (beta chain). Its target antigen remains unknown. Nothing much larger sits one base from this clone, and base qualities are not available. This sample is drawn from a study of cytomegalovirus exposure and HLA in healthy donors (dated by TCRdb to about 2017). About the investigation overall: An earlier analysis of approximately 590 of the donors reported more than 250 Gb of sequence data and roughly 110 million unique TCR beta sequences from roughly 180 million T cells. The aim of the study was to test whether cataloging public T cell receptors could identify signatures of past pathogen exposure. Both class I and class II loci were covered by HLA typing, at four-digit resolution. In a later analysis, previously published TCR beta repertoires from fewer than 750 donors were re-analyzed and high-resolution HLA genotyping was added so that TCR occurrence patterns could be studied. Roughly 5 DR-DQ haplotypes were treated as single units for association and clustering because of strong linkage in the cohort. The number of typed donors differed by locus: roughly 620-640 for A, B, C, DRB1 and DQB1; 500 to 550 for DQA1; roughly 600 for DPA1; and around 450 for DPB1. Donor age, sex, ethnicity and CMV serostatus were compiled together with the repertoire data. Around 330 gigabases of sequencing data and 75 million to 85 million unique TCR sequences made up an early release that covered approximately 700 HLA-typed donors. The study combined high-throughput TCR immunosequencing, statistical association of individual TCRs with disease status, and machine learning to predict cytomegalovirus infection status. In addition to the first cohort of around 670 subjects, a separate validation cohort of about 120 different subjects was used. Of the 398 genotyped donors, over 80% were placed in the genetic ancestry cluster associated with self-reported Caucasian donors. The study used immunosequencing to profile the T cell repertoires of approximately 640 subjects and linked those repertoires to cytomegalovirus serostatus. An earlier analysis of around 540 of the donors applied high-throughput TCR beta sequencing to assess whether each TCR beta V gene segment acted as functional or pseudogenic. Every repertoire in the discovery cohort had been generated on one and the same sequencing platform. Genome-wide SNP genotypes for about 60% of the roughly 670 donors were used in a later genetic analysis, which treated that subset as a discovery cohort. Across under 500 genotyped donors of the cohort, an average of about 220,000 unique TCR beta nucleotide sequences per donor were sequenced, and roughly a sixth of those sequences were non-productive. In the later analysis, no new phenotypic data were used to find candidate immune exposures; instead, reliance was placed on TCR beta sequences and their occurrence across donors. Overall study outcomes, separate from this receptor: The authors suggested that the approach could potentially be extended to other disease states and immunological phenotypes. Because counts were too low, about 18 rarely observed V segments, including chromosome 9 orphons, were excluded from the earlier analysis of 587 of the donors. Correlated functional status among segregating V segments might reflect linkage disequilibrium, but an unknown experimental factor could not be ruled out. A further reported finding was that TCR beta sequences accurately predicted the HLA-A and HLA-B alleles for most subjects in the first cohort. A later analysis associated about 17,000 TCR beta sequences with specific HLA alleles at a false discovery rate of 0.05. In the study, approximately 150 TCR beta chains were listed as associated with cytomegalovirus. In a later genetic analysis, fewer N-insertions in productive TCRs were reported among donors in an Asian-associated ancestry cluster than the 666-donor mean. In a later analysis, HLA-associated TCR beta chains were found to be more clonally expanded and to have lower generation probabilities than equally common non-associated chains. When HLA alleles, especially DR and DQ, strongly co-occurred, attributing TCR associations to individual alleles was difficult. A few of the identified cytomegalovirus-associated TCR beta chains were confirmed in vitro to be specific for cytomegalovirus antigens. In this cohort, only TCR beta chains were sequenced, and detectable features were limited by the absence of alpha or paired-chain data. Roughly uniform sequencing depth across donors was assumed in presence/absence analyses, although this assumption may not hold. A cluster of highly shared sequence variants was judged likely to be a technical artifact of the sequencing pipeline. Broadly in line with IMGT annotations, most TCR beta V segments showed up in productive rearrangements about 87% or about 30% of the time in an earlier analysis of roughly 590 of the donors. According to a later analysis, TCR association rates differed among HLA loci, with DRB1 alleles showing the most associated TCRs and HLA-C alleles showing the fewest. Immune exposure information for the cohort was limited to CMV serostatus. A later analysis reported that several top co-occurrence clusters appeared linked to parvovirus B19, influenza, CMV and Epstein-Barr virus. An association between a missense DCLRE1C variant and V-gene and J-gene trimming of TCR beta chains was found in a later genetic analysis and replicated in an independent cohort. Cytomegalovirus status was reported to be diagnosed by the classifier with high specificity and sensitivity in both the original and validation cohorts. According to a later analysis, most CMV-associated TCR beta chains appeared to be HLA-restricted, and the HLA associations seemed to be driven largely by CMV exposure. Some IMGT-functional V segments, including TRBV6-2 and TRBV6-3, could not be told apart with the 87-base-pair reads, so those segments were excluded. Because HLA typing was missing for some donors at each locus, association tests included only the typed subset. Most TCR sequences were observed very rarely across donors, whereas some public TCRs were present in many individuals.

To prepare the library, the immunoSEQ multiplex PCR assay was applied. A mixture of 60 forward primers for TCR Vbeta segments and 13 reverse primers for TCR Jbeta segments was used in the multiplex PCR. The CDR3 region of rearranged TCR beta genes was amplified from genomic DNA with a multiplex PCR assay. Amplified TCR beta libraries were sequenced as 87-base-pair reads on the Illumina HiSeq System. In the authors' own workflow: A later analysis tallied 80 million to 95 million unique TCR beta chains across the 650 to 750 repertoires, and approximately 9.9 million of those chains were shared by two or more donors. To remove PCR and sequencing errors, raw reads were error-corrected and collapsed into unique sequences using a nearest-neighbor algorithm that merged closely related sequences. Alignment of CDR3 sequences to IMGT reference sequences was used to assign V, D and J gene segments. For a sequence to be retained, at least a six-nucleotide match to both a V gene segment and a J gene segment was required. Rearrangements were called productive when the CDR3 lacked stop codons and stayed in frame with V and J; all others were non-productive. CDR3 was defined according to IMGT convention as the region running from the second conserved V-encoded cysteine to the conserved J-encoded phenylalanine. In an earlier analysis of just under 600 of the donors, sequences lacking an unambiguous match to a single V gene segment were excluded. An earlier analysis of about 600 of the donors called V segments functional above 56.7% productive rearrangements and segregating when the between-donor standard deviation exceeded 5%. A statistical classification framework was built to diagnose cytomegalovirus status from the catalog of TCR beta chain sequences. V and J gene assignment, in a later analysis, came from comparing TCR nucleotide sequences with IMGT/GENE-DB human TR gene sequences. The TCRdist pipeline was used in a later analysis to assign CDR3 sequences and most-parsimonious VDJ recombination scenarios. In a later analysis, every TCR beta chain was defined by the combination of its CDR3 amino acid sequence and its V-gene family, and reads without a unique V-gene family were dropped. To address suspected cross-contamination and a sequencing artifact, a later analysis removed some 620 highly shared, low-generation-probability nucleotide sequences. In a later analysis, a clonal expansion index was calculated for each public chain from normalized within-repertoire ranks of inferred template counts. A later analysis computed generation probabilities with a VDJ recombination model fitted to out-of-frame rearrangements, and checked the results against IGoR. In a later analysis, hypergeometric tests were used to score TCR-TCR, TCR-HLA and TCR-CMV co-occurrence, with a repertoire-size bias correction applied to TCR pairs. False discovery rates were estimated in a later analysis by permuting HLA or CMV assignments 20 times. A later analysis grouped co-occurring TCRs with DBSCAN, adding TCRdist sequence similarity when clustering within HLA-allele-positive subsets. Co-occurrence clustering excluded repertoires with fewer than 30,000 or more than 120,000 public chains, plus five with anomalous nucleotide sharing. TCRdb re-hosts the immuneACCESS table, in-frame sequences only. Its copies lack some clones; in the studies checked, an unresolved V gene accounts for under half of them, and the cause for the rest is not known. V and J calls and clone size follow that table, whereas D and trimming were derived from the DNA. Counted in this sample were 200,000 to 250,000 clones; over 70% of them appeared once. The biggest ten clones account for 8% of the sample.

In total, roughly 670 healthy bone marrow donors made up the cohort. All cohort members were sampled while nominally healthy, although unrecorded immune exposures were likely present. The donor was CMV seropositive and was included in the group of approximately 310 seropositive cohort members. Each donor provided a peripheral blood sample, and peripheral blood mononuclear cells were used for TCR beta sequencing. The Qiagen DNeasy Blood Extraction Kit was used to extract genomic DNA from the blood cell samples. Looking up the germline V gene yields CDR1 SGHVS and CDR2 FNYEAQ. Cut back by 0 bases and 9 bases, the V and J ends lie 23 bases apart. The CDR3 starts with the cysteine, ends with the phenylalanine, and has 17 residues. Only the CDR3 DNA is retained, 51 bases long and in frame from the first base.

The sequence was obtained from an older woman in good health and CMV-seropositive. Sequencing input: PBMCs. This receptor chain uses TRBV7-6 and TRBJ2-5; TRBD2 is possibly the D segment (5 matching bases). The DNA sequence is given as TGTGCCAGCAGCTTAGCGAGGGAGACTACCCGCACTCGAGCCCAGTACTTC. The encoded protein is CASSLARETTRTRAQYF.